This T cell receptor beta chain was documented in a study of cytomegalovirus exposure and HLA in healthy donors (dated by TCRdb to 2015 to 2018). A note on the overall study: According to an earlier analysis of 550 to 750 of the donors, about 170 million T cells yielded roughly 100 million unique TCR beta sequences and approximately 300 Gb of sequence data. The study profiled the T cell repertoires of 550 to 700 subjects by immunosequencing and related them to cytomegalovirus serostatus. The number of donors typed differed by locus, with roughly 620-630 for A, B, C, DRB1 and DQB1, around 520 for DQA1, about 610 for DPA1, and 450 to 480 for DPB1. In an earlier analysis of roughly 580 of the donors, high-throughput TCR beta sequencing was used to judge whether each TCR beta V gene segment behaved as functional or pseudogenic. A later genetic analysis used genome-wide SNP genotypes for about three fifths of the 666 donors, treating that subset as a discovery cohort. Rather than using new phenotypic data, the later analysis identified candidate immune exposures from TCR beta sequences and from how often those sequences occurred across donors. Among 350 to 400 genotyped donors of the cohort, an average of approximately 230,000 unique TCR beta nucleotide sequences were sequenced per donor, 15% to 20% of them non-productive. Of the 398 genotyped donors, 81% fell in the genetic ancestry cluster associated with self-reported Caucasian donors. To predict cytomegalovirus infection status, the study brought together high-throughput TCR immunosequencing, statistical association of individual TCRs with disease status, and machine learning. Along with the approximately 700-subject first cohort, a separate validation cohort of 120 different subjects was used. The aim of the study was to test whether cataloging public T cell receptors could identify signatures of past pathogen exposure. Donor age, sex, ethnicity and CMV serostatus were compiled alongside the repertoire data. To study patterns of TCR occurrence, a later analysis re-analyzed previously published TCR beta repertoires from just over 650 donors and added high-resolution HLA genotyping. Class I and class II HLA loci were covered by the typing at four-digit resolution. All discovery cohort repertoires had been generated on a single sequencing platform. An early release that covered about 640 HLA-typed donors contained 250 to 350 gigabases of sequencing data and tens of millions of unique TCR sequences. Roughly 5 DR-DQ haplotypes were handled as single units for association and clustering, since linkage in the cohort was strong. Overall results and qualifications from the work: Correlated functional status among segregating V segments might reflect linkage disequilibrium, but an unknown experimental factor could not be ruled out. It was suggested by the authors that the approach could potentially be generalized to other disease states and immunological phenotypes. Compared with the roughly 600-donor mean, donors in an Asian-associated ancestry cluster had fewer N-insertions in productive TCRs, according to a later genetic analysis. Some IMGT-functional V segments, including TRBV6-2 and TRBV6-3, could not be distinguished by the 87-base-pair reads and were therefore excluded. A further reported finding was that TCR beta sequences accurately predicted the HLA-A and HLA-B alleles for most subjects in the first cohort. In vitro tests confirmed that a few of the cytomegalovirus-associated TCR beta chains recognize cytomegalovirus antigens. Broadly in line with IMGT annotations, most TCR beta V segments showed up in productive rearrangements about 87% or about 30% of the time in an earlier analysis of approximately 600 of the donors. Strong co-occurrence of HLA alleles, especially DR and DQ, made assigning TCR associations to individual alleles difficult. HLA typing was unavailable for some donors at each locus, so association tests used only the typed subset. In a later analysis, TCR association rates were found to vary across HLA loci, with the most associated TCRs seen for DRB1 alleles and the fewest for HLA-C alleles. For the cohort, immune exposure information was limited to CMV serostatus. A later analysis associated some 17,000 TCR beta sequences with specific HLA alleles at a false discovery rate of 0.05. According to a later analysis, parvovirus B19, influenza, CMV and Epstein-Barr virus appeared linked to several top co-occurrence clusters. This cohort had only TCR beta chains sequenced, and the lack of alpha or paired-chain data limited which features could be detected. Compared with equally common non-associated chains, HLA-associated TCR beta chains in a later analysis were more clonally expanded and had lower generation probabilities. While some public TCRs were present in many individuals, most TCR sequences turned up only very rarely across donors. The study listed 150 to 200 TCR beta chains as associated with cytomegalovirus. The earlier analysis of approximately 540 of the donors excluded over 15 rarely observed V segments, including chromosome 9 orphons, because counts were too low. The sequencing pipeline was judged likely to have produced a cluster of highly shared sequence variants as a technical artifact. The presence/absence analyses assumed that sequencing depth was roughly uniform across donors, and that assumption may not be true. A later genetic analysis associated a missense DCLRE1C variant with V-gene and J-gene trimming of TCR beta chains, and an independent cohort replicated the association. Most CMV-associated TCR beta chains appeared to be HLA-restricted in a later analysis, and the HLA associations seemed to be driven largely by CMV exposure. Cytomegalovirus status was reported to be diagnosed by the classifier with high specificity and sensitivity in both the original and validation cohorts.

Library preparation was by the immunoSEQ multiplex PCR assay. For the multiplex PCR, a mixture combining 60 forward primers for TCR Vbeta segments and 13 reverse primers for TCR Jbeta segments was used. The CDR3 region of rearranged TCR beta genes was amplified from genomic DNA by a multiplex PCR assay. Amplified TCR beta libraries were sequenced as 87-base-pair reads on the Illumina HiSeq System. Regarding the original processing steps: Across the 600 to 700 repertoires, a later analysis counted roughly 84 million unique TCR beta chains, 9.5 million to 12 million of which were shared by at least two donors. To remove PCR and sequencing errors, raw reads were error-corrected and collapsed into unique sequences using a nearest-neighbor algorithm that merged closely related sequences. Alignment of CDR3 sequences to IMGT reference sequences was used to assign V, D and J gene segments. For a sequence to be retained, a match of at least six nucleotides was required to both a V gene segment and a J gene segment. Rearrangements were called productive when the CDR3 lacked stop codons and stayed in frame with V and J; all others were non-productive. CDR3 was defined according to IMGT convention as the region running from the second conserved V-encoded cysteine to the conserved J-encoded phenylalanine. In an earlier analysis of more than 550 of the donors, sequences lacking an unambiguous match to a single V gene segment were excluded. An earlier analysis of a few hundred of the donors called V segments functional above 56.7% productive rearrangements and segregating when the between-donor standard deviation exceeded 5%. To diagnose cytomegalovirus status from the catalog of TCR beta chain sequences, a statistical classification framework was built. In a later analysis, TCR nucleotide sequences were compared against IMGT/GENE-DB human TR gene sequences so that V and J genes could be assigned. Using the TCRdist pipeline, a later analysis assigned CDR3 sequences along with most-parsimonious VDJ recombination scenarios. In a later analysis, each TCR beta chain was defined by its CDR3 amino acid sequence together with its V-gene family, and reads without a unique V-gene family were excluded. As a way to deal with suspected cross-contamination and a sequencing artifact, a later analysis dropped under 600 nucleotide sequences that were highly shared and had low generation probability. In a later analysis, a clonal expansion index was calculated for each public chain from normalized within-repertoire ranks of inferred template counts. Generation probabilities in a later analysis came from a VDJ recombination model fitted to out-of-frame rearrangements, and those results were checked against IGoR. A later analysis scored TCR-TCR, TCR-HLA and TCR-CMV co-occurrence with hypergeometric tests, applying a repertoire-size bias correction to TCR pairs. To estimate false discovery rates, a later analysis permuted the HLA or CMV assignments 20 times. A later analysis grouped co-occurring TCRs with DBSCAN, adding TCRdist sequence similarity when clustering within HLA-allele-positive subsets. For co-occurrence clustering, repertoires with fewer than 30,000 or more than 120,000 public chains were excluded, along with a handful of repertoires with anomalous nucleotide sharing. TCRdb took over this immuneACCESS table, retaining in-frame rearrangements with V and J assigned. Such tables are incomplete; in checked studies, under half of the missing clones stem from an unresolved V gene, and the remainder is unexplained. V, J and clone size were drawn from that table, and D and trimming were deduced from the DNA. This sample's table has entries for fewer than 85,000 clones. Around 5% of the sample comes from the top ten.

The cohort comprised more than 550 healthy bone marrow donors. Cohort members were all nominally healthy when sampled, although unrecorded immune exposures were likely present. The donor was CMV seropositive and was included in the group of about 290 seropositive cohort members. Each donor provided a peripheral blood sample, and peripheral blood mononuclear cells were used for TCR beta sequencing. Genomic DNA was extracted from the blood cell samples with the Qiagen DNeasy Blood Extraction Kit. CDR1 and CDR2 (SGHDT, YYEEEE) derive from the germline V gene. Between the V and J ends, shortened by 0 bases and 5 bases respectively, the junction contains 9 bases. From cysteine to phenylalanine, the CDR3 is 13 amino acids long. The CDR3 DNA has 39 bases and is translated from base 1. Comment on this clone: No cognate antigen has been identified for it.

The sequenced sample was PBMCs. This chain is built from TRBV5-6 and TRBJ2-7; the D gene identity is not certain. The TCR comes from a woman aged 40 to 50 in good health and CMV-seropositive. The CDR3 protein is CASSLGGVNEQYF. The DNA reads TGTGCCAGCAGCTTGGGAGGAGTAAACGAGCAGTACTTC. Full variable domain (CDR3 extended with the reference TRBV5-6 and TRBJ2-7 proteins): DAGVTQSPTHLIKTRGQQVTLRCSPKSGHDTVSWYQQALGQGPQFIFQYYEEEERQRGNFPDRFSGHQFPNYSSELNVNALLLGDSALYLCASSLGGVNEQYFGPGTRLTVT.